The clone carrying this T cell receptor beta chain was detected ten times or more. Its antigen is still unknown. The data were taken from a study of breast tumors, draining lymph nodes, adjacent tissues. The V end lost 0 bases, the J end lost 6 bases, and 5 bases lay between the germline ends. Germline CDR1 is MNHEY and CDR2 is SVGAGI. The CDR3 has 12 amino acids. Study conclusions and caveats: Compared with basal-like, luminal-like tumors shared significantly more repertoire with nontumor tissue. The lymph node origin of tumor T cells was framed as consistent with a hypothesis, not demonstrated. Findings are consistent with lymph node origin and intratumoral expansion of most tumor T cells.

TCRdb independently ran MiXCR on the multiplex PCR reads; one entry per CDR3 protein. The sample includes 120,000 or so distinct CDR3 sequences, about 20% of them seen just once. The lymph nodes were axillary draining lymph nodes from breast cancer patients. The receptor was derived from a female donor with breast cancer. Some clones in this sample may be carry-over from other donors' samples. Sequenced: axillary lymph node tissue. The chain recombines TRBV6-5 with TRBJ1-2, with D hard to call. The CDR3 protein is CASSYSGDGYTF. The CDR3 nucleotides read TGTGCCAGCAGTTACTCCGGGGATGGCTACACCTTC.